The 9 T cell receptor beta chains below were found in one sample sequenced in a study of cytomegalovirus exposure and HLA in healthy donors. With 60 Vbeta and 13 Jbeta primers, the PCR was carried out. Sequencing used immunoSEQ multiplex PCR; TCRdb keeps in-frame clones, though not all of them. The data contain some 97,000 clones, roughly 88% of them singletons. Sequencing input: PBMCs. Receptors originate from a woman aged 18-29 years in good health and CMV-seronegative.

The genes are TRBV28 and TRBJ2-7, with 11 bases that match TRBD2. The CDR3 has 17 residues. Germline lookup yields CDR1 MDHEN and CDR2 SYDVKM. With 1 base clipped from V and 1 base from J, the junction kept 6 bases outside the gene matches. The CDR3 is CASSLFTSGGDSYEQYF. In DNA form, the CDR3 reads TGTGCCAGCAGTTTATTCACTAGCGGGGGTGATTCCTACGAGCAGTACTTC. The whole variable domain, filled in from reference TRBV28 and TRBJ2-7, reads DVKVTQSSRYLVKRTGEKVFLECVQDMDHENMFWYRQDPGLGLRLIYFSYDVKMKEKGDIPEGYSVSREKKERFSLILESASTNQTSMYLCASSLFTSGGDSYEQYFGPGTRLTVT.

The V gene is TRBV23-1, the J gene TRBJ2-7, with 7 bases lining up with TRBD1. TRBV23-1 is designated an ORF whose function remains uncertain. The CDR3 loop spans 16 amino acids. J was trimmed by 1 base and V by 6 bases; bases with no gene match: 12. The CDR3: CASSRGPGQPSYEQYF. CDR3 DNA sequence: TGCGCCAGCAGCCGGGGCCCGGGACAGCCATCCTACGAGCAGTACTTC.

This clone was counted a single time. This chain links TRBV19 with TRBJ2-7; TRBD1 might be the D (5 bases). The V gene's germline CDR1 is LNHDA and CDR2 SQIVND (reference sequence). V shed 5 bases and J shed 1 base, with 12 bases lying between them. CDR3 size: 14 residues. The DNA of the CDR3 is TGTGCCAGTAGTGAGCAGGGTATGTCCTACGAGCAGTACTTC. Encoded protein: CASSEQGMSYEQYF. Based on the CDR3 plus reference TRBV19 and TRBJ2-7, the full variable domain is DGGITQSPKYLFRKEGQNVTLSCEQNLNHDAMYWYRQDPGQGLRLIYYSQIVNDFQKGDIAEGYSVSREKKESFPLTVTSAQKNPTAFYLCASSEQGMSYEQYFGPGTRLTVT.

In this sample, this clone turned up a few times. V and J are TRBV5-1 and TRBJ1-3, with 10 bases lining up with TRBD1. Trimming cost V 4 bases and J 2 bases; bases outside gene matches: 6. The CDR3 runs to 16 residues. CDR1 is SGHRS, CDR2 YFSETQ, per germline. This CDR3 is CASSLGTGDTGNTIYF. The DNA for the CDR3 is TGCGCCAGCAGCCTAGGGACAGGGGACACTGGAAACACCATATATTTT. Full variable domain (remainder filled in from reference TRBV5-1 and TRBJ1-3): KAGVTQTPRYLIKTRGQQVTLSCSPISGHRSVSWYQQTPGQGLQFLFEYFSETQRNKGNFPGRFSGRQFSNSRSEMNVSTLELGDSALYLCASSLGTGDTGNTIYFGEGSWLTVV.

This clone was picked up a small number of times. The chain employs TRBV5-6 and TRBJ1-1; 12 bases align to TRBD1. The CDR3 length is 16 residues. Germline-derived CDR1 and CDR2 are SGHDT and YYEEEE. V was clipped by 0 bases and J by 6 bases; unmatched bases: 6. The CDR3 region is CASSLEGDRGLPEAFF. The DNA of the CDR3 is TGTGCCAGCAGCTTGGAGGGGGACAGGGGGCTCCCTGAAGCTTTCTTT.

This clone was found once. The rearrangement links TRBV11-1 to TRBJ2-5; 11 bases agree with TRBD2. Trimming took 4 bases from V and 7 from J; bases not matched to a gene: 8. Germline assignment: CDR1 SGHAT and CDR2 FQDESV (reference sequence). The CDR3 sequence is 15 residues long. This CDR3 is CASSYYSGGAGTQYF. DNA for the CDR3: TGTGCCAGCAGCTACTATAGCGGGGGGGCAGGGACCCAGTACTTC.

The rearrangement uses TRBV6-5 and TRBJ1-1, with TRBD1 as a possible D gene (6 bases). Germline-derived CDR1 and CDR2 are MNHEY and SVGAGI. V was trimmed by 6 bases and J by 4 bases, leaving 6 bases between them. CDR3 length: 11 amino acids. CDR3 sequence reads: CASSRGTEAFF. DNA for the CDR3: TGTGCCAGCAGCAGGGGCACTGAAGCTTTCTTT.

This sequence joins TRBV30 and TRBJ2-7, with TRBD1 matching over 7 bases. V lost 2 bases, J lost 2 bases, and 9 bases stayed unmatched. CDR1 and CDR2 (germline): GTSNPN, SVGIG (reference sequence). The CDR3 consists of 15 residues. The CDR3, as DNA: TGTGCCTGGAGTACCGGACAGGTCTTACCCTACGAGCAGTACTTC. This encodes CAWSTGQVLPYEQYF.

This clone showed up just a few times. The chain has TRBV30 and TRBJ1-4; 7 bases agree with TRBD1. This CDR3 spans 13 amino acids. Germline CDR1 is GTSNPN and CDR2 is SVGIG (reference sequence). V trimming: 1 base; J trimming: 8 bases; junction bases outside the gene matches: 4. DNA of the CDR3: TGTGCCTGGAGTGGACAGGGTAGAGAAAAACTGTTTTTT. Its protein is CAWSGQGREKLFF.